This T cell receptor (beta chain) was captured by sequencing in a study of T cell responses to AZD1222 COVID-19 vaccine. About this clone: Its antigen remains unidentified.

The method was immunoSEQ multiplex PCR; TCRdb's version includes in-frame clones alone and lacks a portion of them. This table holds roughly 140,000 clones, about nine tenths found once. Germline V CDR1 and CDR2: DFQATT, SNEGSKA (reference sequence). Germline trimming cut 3 bases from V and 3 bases from J; bases unmatched to any gene: 19. The CDR3 runs 18 residues. Study conclusions and caveats: Scientists sampled the repertoires only once the peak T cell response had passed. Spike-specific TCR breadth and depth went up after people got two AZD1222 doses. The donor cohort was predominantly white British with a female majority, and clonal diversity may have been underestimated.

The sample here was peripheral blood, taken on day 0 of AZD1222 vaccination. The chain joins TRBV20-1 to TRBJ2-7; 8 bases are shared with TRBD2. The receptor was derived from an adult in good health. CDR3 nucleotides: TGCAGTGCTAGTTTCATTCTAGCGGGCCGCTCCCGGGTCTACGAGCAGTACTTC. The encoded protein is CSASFILAGRSRVYEQYF.